Listed below are T cell receptor beta chains from one sample, sequenced in a study of T cell responses to AZD1222 COVID-19 vaccine. The data were produced by immunoSEQ multiplex PCR, yet TCRdb's version contains in-frame clones alone and is incomplete. The data show about 130,000 clones, around 92% seen once. The sample here was peripheral blood, taken on day 0 of AZD1222 vaccination. All receptors derive from an adult in good health. Both conserved end residues are part of each CDR3. The order of the fields is V gene, CDR3 length, clone size, J gene, D gene, CDR3 protein, CDR3 DNA. D genes are given only for firm matches. Part of the rows lack a size; the others show once, few, many or a class for expanded clones.

>TRBV11-3|14|.|TRBJ1-2|.
CASSPDGPNYGYTF
TGTGCCAGCAGCCCCGACGGACCCAACTATGGCTACACCTTC
>TRBV3-1/TRBV3-2|16|.|TRBJ2-5|.
CASSQYAVGYQETQYF
TGTGCCAGCAGCCAATATGCGGTAGGGTACCAAGAGACCCAGTACTTC
>TRBV11-2|19|.|TRBJ2-4|TRBD1
CASSLDMRTGSLSKNIQYF
TGTGCCAGCAGCTTAGATATGAGGACAGGCTCTCTGTCCAAAAACATTCAGTACTTC
>TRBV21-1|13|.|TRBJ1-1|.
CASSPGQNTEAFF
TGTGCCAGCAGTCCGGGACAGAACACTGAAGCTTTCTTT
>TRBV19|15|.|TRBJ2-7|.
CASRGSAGSVYEQYF
TGTGCCAGTAGGGGATCCGCGGGGAGCGTCTACGAGCAGTACTTC
>TRBV7-2|16|.|TRBJ1-5|.
CASSLDAGSSNQPQHF
TGTGCCAGCAGCTTAGATGCAGGATCTAGCAATCAGCCCCAGCATTTT
>TRBV7-2|12|.|TRBJ2-7|.
CASSRNSYEQYF
TGTGCCAGCAGCCGCAACTCCTACGAGCAGTACTTC
>TRBV28|13|.|TRBJ1-2|.
CASSRDSLYGYTF
TGTGCCAGCAGTAGAGACAGCCTCTATGGCTACACCTTC
>TRBV5-1|13|.|TRBJ1-1|TRBD1
CASSAGQPTEAFF
TGCGCCAGCAGCGCGGGACAGCCCACTGAAGCTTTCTTT
>TRBV6-5|14|.|TRBJ2-7|TRBD2
CASSYSRGRSEQYF
TGTGCCAGCAGTTATAGCCGCGGGAGGTCCGAGCAGTACTTC
>TRBV18|14|.|TRBJ2-7|.
CASLSDSLPYEQYF
TGTGCCAGCTTGTCAGACAGTCTCCCCTACGAGCAGTACTTC
>TRBV5-1|16|.|TRBJ2-1|TRBD2
CASTMWTSGSNNEQFF
TGCGCCAGCACGATGTGGACTAGCGGGAGTAACAATGAGCAGTTCTTC
>TRBV28|15|.|TRBJ2-1|TRBD2
CASSSLTSGHNEQFF
TGTGCCAGCAGCAGCCTCACTAGCGGGCACAATGAGCAGTTCTTC
>TRBV7-9|15|.|TRBJ2-1|TRBD2
CASSLLAGEINEQFF
TGTGCCAGCAGCTTACTAGCGGGAGAAATCAATGAGCAGTTCTTC
>TRBV7-2|13|once|TRBJ2-7|TRBD2
CASSLVGKREAIF
TGTGCCAGCAGCTTAGTGGGCAAGCGGGAGGCCATATTC
>TRBV5-1|15|.|TRBJ2-6|.
CASSLGVSGANVLTF
TGCGCCAGCAGCTTGGGAGTCTCTGGGGCCAACGTCCTGACTTTC
>TRBV19|19|.|TRBJ2-4|TRBD1
CASSIDPGQGVLAKNIQYF
TGTGCCAGTAGTATAGATCCTGGACAGGGAGTTTTGGCCAAAAACATTCAGTACTTC
>TRBV28|17|.|TRBJ2-7|.
CATQRPHPVGGSYEQYF
TGTGCCACCCAACGGCCCCATCCCGTCGGGGGCTCCTACGAGCAGTACTTC
>TRBV24-1|16|.|TRBJ2-7|.
CATSERDRGGVYEQYF
TGTGCCACCAGTGAACGTGACAGGGGAGGGGTTTACGAGCAGTACTTC
>TRBV7-2|18|once|TRBJ2-3|.
CASSPSLVSEVLTDTQYF
TGTGCCAGCAGTCCGTCCCTTGTATCGGAGGTCCTCACAGATACGCAGTATTTT
>TRBV7-9|13|.|TRBJ1-5|.
CASGAGGNQPQHF
TGTGCCAGCGGGGCTGGCGGCAATCAGCCCCAGCATTTT
>TRBV3-1/TRBV3-2|15|.|TRBJ1-1|.
CASSHITGMNTEAFF
TGTGCCAGCAGCCACATCACAGGCATGAACACTGAAGCTTTCTTT
>TRBV28|14|.|TRBJ1-1|.
CASSLYRVNTEAFF
TGTGCCAGCAGTTTATACAGGGTAAACACTGAAGCTTTCTTT
>TRBV27|15|.|TRBJ2-2|.
CASSLLGLKAGELFF
TGTGCCAGCAGTTTATTGGGTCTTAAGGCCGGGGAGCTGTTTTTT
>TRBV28|15|few|TRBJ2-2|TRBD1
CASGFDRGSTGELFF
TGTGCCAGCGGATTCGACAGGGGGAGTACCGGGGAGCTGTTTTTT
>TRBV6-5|13|.|TRBJ1-2|.
CASSSTENYGYTF
TGTGCCAGCTCATCTACTGAGAACTATGGCTACACCTTC
>TRBV19|13|.|TRBJ1-1|TRBD1
CASSIRQGNEAFF
TGTGCCAGTAGTATCAGACAGGGCAATGAAGCTTTCTTT
>TRBV27|14|.|TRBJ1-2|.
CASSFAGFNYGYTF
TGTGCCAGCAGTTTCGCGGGCTTCAACTATGGCTACACCTTC
>TRBV6-5|14|.|TRBJ1-2|.
CASSQMGAYYGYTF
TGTGCCAGCAGTCAGATGGGGGCCTACTATGGCTACACCTTC
>TRBV7-3|14|.|TRBJ1-1|.
CASTPPRMGTEAFF
TGTGCCAGCACCCCACCGAGAATGGGCACTGAAGCTTTCTTT
>TRBV9|15|once|TRBJ1-4|.
CASSVGAGLGEKLFF
TGTGCCAGCAGCGTAGGAGCAGGGTTGGGTGAAAAACTGTTTTTT
>TRBV5-1|15|.|TRBJ2-7|TRBD1
CASSAAPGQGYEQYF
TGCGCCAGCAGCGCGGCACCGGGACAGGGCTACGAGCAGTACTTC
>TRBV29-1|12|.|TRBJ2-7|TRBD2
CSVVQRGYEQYF
TGCAGCGTTGTCCAGCGGGGCTACGAGCAGTACTTC
>TRBV10-1|14|few|TRBJ2-1|.
CASGTGSSYNEQFF
TGCGCCAGCGGCACAGGGAGCTCCTACAATGAGCAGTTCTTC
>TRBV3-1/TRBV3-2|17|.|TRBJ2-1|TRBD2
CASSQDRSGRGYNEQFF
TGTGCCAGCAGCCAAGATAGGAGCGGGAGGGGCTACAATGAGCAGTTCTTC
>TRBV15|14|once|TRBJ2-7|.
CATSRAFFGYEQYF
TGTGCCACCAGCAGAGCCTTCTTTGGATACGAGCAGTACTTC
>TRBV7-2|15|.|TRBJ1-6|.
CASSSRGDSGSPLHF
TGTGCCAGCAGCTCCCGGGGGGATAGCGGTTCACCCCTCCACTTT
>TRBV28|15|.|TRBJ1-2|.
CASSSMVSRGYGYTF
TGTGCCAGCAGTTCAATGGTATCGAGGGGCTATGGCTACACCTTC
>TRBV11-2|18|.|TRBJ2-7|TRBD2
CASSTHLAGGRILYEQYF
TGTGCCAGCAGCACCCATCTAGCGGGAGGGCGTATCCTGTACGAGCAGTACTTC
>TRBV9|13|.|TRBJ1-3|.
CASSVGEIGTIYF
TGTGCCAGCAGCGTAGGAGAAATAGGCACCATATATTTT
>TRBV12-5|13|.|TRBJ2-7|.
CASGDLGDYEQYF
TGTGCTAGTGGTGATCTGGGGGACTACGAGCAGTACTTC
>TRBV7-3|17|.|TRBJ2-2|.
CASSRSRGLRNTGELFF
TGTGCCAGCAGCCGGAGTAGGGGACTGAGGAACACCGGGGAGCTGTTTTTT
>TRBV3-1/TRBV3-2|16|.|TRBJ2-7|TRBD2
CASSQDSGLAEYEQYF
TGTGCCAGCAGCCAAGACTCAGGACTAGCGGAGTACGAGCAGTACTTC
>TRBV11-2|14|.|TRBJ1-4|.
CASSFAGLGEKLFF
TGTGCCAGCAGCTTCGCAGGCCTTGGGGAAAAACTGTTTTTT
>TRBV24-1|19|.|TRBJ2-1|.
CATSDLDGIGGARSNEQFF
TGTGCCACCAGTGATTTGGATGGGATAGGGGGGGCGCGTTCCAATGAGCAGTTCTTC
>TRBV6-2/TRBV6-3|16|.|TRBJ2-7|TRBD2
CASSYSRAGGSYEQYF
TGTGCCAGCAGTTACTCAAGAGCGGGAGGTTCCTACGAGCAGTACTTC
>TRBV18|14|.|TRBJ2-2|.
CASSPGEHTGELFF
TGTGCCAGCTCACCCGGGGAACACACCGGGGAGCTGTTTTTT
>TRBV5-1|16|.|TRBJ1-1|.
CASSPQAGAVNTEAFF
TGCGCCAGCAGCCCCCAGGCTGGGGCCGTGAACACTGAAGCTTTCTTT
>TRBV11-1|16|once|TRBJ2-7|TRBD1
CASSSKSRDRPYEQYF
TGTGCCAGCAGCTCAAAGTCCCGGGACAGGCCCTACGAGCAGTACTTC